This T cell receptor beta chain was identified in a study of early T cells in non-severe SARS-CoV-2 infection. At the level of the study: Sequencing used unsorted whole-blood bulk RNA, so chains lack pairing. Findings and caveats of the study: VDJdb matching favored anti-spike CD8 responses, missing private and CD4 specificities.

To note about this clonotype: Its antigen is undetermined.

Germline V CDR1 and CDR2: SGHVS, FQNEAQ. This CDR3 has 14 residues. Trimming pared 5 bases from V and 4 bases from J, leaving 12 bases between. Unique molecular identifiers were added to individual cDNA molecules. TCRdb processed the 5' RACE reads anew with MiXCR; each CDR3 protein has one entry. The data show 70,000 or so distinct CDR3 sequences, with over 9% seen just once and roughly 7.5% held by the top ten. This chain joins TRBV7-8 and TRBJ1-5; a weak D match, TRBD1 (6 bases). The sample in question was whole blood, obtained at baseline. The receptor's source is an adult who was a healthcare worker with PCR-confirmed SARS-CoV-2 infection or an uninfected control (not recorded which). The CDR3 is CASSGGGPNQPQHF. The CDR3 DNA sequence: TGTGCCAGCAGCGGTGGGGGGCCTAATCAGCCCCAGCATTTT.